The clone carrying this T cell receptor beta chain was observed at least ten times. What it recognizes is unknown. The CDR3 spans 16 residues. Germline V lookup: CDR1 MNHNY, CDR2 SVGAGI (reference sequence). J lost 1 base, V lost 6 bases, and 6 bases had no gene match. Molecular barcoded adaptors covering alpha/delta and beta/gamma chains were used on approximately 400 ng RNA. TCRdb redid the calling of the reads with MiXCR, one entry per CDR3 protein. In the table there are about 58,000 distinct CDR3 sequences, roughly an eighth of which are singletons. This sample stems from a study of read filtering for tumor transcriptome and immune sequencing. Study-wide results and caveats: Single-read clonotypes: roughly 80% of IR-seq clonotypes (around 3.6% of reads), roughly 73% of RNA-seq clonotypes (roughly 49% of reads).

The chain employs TRBV6-6 and TRBJ2-1; 10 positions match TRBD2. Specimen: a population of CD138-negative cells sorted from bone marrow. The sequence was obtained from a donor at least 40 years old with multiple myeloma. The DNA for the CDR3 is TGTGCCAGCAGGCGCCTAGCGGGGGAATCCTACAATGAGCAGTTCTTC. It encodes CASRRLAGESYNEQFF.